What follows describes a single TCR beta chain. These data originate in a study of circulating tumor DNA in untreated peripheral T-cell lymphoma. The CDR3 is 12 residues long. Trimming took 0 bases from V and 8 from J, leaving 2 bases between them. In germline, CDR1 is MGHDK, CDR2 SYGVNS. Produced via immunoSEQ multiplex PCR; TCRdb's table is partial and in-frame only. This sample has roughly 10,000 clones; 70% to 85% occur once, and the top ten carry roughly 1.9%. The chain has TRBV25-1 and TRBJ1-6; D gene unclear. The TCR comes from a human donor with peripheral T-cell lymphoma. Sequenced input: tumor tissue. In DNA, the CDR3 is TGTGCCAGCAGTGAATATGATTCACCCCTCCACTTT. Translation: CASSEYDSPLHF.